These T cell receptor beta chains were read from a single sample in a study of CD8 T cells in ankylosing spondylitis. TCRdb re-called the 5' RACE reads with MiXCR, one entry per CDR3 protein. The sample consists of about 360,000 distinct CDR3 sequences, 20% of them appearing once. The sample comprised blood, either unsorted or a sorted T cell fraction (not recorded which). These receptors originate from a male donor with ankylosing spondylitis or in good health (not recorded which). Both conserved end residues are part of each CDR3. A D gene is named only where the DNA matches it firmly. Size is omitted from some rows. Given values are once, few, many or a class for expanded clones.

d_call j_call clone_size v_call cdr3_aa cdr3_nt
. TRBJ2-7 . TRBV27 CASSSRRGDSYEQYF TGTGCCAGCAGTAGCCGGAGAGGGGACTCCTACGAGCAGTACTTC
. TRBJ1-5 few TRBV29-1 CSARGTNENQPQHF TGCAGCGCGCGGGGAACAAACGAAAATCAGCCCCAGCATTTT
. TRBJ2-7 few TRBV12-3/TRBV12-4 CASSFGYLGEQYF TGTGCCAGCAGTTTTGGCTACCTTGGGGAGCAGTACTTC
TRBD1 TRBJ1-3 . TRBV15 CATSSVQGAGNTIYF TGTGCCACCAGCAGTGTACAGGGGGCTGGAAACACCATATATTTT
TRBD2 TRBJ2-2 . TRBV4-1 CASRRILAGGHTGELFF TGCGCCAGCAGGAGGATATTAGCGGGGGGGCACACCGGGGAGCTGTTTTTT
. TRBJ2-7 . TRBV6-1 CASSAPQGPSLSYEQYF TGTGCCAGCAGTGCCCCCCAGGGGCCAAGCCTCTCCTACGAGCAGTACTTC
. TRBJ2-3 few TRBV13 CASSPQSGDTQYF TGTGCCAGCAGCCCACAATCCGGGGATACGCAGTATTTT
TRBD2 TRBJ2-7 few TRBV3-1 CASSQGLAVNYEQYF TGTGCCAGCAGCCAGGGACTAGCGGTAAACTACGAGCAGTACTTC
. TRBJ2-1 . TRBV5-5 CASSLVDTYEQFF TGTGCCAGCAGCTTGGTAGACACTTATGAGCAGTTCTTC
TRBD1 TRBJ2-1 few TRBV29-1 CSVRGGTGSYNEQFF TGCAGCGTTAGGGGCGGGACAGGGTCCTACAATGAGCAGTTCTTC
TRBD1 TRBJ2-1 few TRBV20-1 CSAKTGVLNNEQFF TGCAGTGCTAAGACAGGGGTCCTCAACAATGAGCAGTTCTTC